A single sample gave rise to the 17 T cell receptor beta chains below, sequenced in a study of OX40 agonist ivuxolimab in advanced cancers. Clones were read by immunoSEQ multiplex PCR, and TCRdb kept only the in-frame ones, dropping some. The table has tens of thousands of clones, roughly 86% seen once; the top ten hold around 2.8%. Sequences were derived from CD4+ or CD8+ T cells sorted from blood, sampled in a trial of the OX40 agonist ivuxolimab. The receptors derive from an adult with an advanced solid tumor such as melanoma, head and neck, liver or kidney cancer.

This chain uses TRBV28 with TRBJ1-2; D is unclear. The germline V and J ends were trimmed by 7 bases and 6 bases, with 18 bases remaining between them. This CDR3 region has 14 residues. Germline-derived CDR1 and CDR2 are MDHEN and SYDVKM. The DNA for the CDR3 is TGTGCCAGCACTGAGGGTTTGAGGACCGATGGCTACACCTTC. Its translation: CASTEGLRTDGYTF.

The J gene is TRBJ1-1, the V gene TRBV4-3, with D perhaps TRBD1 (5 bases). This CDR3 has 16 residues. Germline V lookup: CDR1 LGHNA, CDR2 YSLEER. The germline V and J ends were trimmed by 1 base and 6 bases, with 18 bases remaining between them. CDR3 bases: TGCGCCAGCAGCCAAGGTCCAGGCCTGGGGGGGGCTGAAGCTTTCTTT. Protein sequence: CASSQGPGLGGAEAFF.

The chain is built from TRBV5-1 and TRBJ1-2; D gene unclear. The germline V gene encodes CDR1 SGHRS and CDR2 YFSETQ. This CDR3 contains 14 residues. Trimming left V 0 bases short and J 5 bases short, with 11 bases between. DNA for the CDR3: TGCGCCAGCAGCTTGGAGGTGGACGCTTATGGCTACACCTTC. Amino acids: CASSLEVDAYGYTF.

This chain joins TRBV4-1 and TRBJ2-7; 7 positions agree with TRBD1. Germline CDR1 MGHRA, CDR2 YSYEKL. The CDR3 loop spans 14 amino acids. Germline trimming cut 0 bases from V and 4 bases from J; bases unmatched to any gene: 3. The CDR3: CASSQDIQGYEQYF. In DNA form, the CDR3 reads TGCGCCAGCAGCCAAGACATACAGGGGTACGAGCAGTACTTC.

The J gene is TRBJ2-2, the V gene TRBV10-2; TRBD1 or TRBD2 may be the D gene (5 bases each). CDR3 length equals 18 residues. Trimming removed 2 bases at V and 2 bases at J, with 18 bases between. Germline lookup yields CDR1 WSHSY and CDR2 SAAADI. CDR3 loop: CASSEAPGQQANTGELFF. CDR3 nucleotide sequence: TGCGCCAGCAGTGAGGCTCCGGGGCAGCAAGCAAACACCGGGGAGCTGTTTTTT.

V usage is TRBV4-3 and J usage is TRBJ2-7; 10 nucleotides align to TRBD2. CDR3 length: 16 residues. The junction had 4 bases not matched to a gene; V was cut back by 0 bases and J by 2 bases. CDR1 LGHNA and CDR2 YSLEER come from the germline V gene. The CDR3 DNA sequence: TGCGCCAGCAGCCAAGATCTAGCGGGAGATACCTACGAGCAGTACTTC. This sequence encodes CASSQDLAGDTYEQYF.

The V gene is TRBV5-1, the J gene TRBJ1-1; 7 nucleotides agree with TRBD1. J lost 1 base, V lost 7 bases, and 4 bases had no gene match. The CDR3 is 13 residues long. Germline CDR1 is SGHRS and CDR2 is YFSETQ. CDR3 nucleotide sequence: TGCGCCAGCGGAGGACAGGAGAACACTGAAGCTTTCTTT. Its translation: CASGGQENTEAFF. The full variable domain, in which reference TRBV5-1 and TRBJ1-1 provide the parts outside the CDR3, is KAGVTQTPRYLIKTRGQQVTLSCSPISGHRSVSWYQQTPGQGLQFLFEYFSETQRNKGNFPGRFSGRQFSNSRSEMNVSTLELGDSALYLCASGGQENTEAFFGQGTRLTVV.

The chain uses TRBV29-1 and TRBJ2-5, with D unclear. Germline CDR1 SQVTM, CDR2 ANQGSEA. Trimming stripped 8 bases from V and 0 bases from J, with 10 bases between. The CDR3 runs to 12 residues. DNA for the CDR3: TGCAGCCTAAGACATAACCAAGAGACCCAGTACTTC. This translates into CSLRHNQETQYF. Combining the CDR3 with reference TRBV29-1 and TRBJ2-5 gives the whole variable domain SAVISQKPSRDICQRGTSLTIQCQVDSQVTMMFWYRQQPGQSLTLIATANQGSEATYESGFVIDKFPISRPNLTFSTLTVSNMSPEDSSIYLCSLRHNQETQYFGPGTRLLVL.

This chain uses TRBV27 with TRBJ2-7; TRBD1 might be the D (7 bases). V lost 5 bases, J lost 6 bases, and 11 bases lay in between. Looked up from germline, CDR1 is MNHEY and CDR2 is SMNVEV (reference sequence). This CDR3 has 12 residues. The CDR3 sequence: CASSRQGGEQYF. Here the CDR3 DNA reads TGTGCCAGCAGTAGGCAGGGGGGCGAGCAGTACTTC.

The chain employs TRBV4-3 and TRBJ1-2; D is undetermined. The CDR3 length is 12 residues. CDR1 is LGHNA and CDR2 is YSLEER in the germline V gene. Trimming removed 0 bases at V and 2 bases at J, with 1 base between. CDR3 amino acids: CASSQENYGYTF. The CDR3 DNA reads TGCGCCAGCAGCCAAGAAAACTATGGCTACACCTTC.

This clone was recorded only once. The rearrangement joins TRBV29-1 to TRBJ2-7, with 9 bases lining up with TRBD1. V trimming: 3 bases; J trimming: 3 bases; junction bases outside the gene matches: 3. Germline values: CDR1 SQVTM, CDR2 ANQGSEA. The CDR3 totals 13 residues. The CDR3 region has the DNA TGCAGCGTTGAGGGACAGGGCCTCTACGAGCAGTACTTC. This codes for CSVEGQGLYEQYF.

The rearrangement joins TRBV10-3 to TRBJ1-4; D possibly corresponds to TRBD1 (6 bases). Trimming shortened V by 10 bases and J by 5 bases, and 11 bases separated the two germline ends. Germline CDR1 ENHRY, CDR2 SYGVKD. CDR3 length: 12 amino acids. This CDR3 reads CATGGGNEKLFF. In DNA form, the CDR3 reads TGTGCCACAGGAGGGGGGAATGAAAAACTGTTTTTT.

The chain combines TRBV18 with TRBJ1-2, with a weak D call TRBD1 (5 bases). The length of the CDR3 is 12 residues. Trimming pared 3 bases from V and 6 bases from J, leaving 8 bases between. The germline CDR1 and CDR2 sequences are KGHSH and LQKENI. The DNA of the CDR3 is TGTGCCAGCTCACCCCGGGGGAATGGCTACACCTTC. This encodes CASSPRGNGYTF.

V gene TRBV5-6 combines with J gene TRBJ2-1; D not resolved. V was cut by 0 bases and J by 5 bases, with 6 bases left in between. This CDR3 has 13 amino acids. Germline CDR1 SGHDT, CDR2 YYEEEE. The CDR3 DNA is TGTGCCAGCAGCTTGGGAGCTAACAATGAGCAGTTCTTC. It codes for CASSLGANNEQFF. The whole variable domain, remainder taken from reference TRBV5-6 and TRBJ2-1, is DAGVTQSPTHLIKTRGQQVTLRCSPKSGHDTVSWYQQALGQGPQFIFQYYEEEERQRGNFPDRFSGHQFPNYSSELNVNALLLGDSALYLCASSLGANNEQFFGPGTRLTVL.

The genes are TRBV6-6 and TRBJ1-2; 8 nucleotides line up with TRBD1. Germline V gene lookup returns CDR1 MNHNY and CDR2 SVGAGI (reference sequence). This CDR3 contains 13 residues. The V segment lost 8 bases and the J segment 8 bases; nucleotides outside the gene matches: 10. In nucleotides, the CDR3 is TGTGCCAGCTCCCCGACAGGGGCGGGAGGCTACACCTTC. This encodes CASSPTGAGGYTF.

The chain couples TRBV2 to TRBJ1-3, with a tentative D call TRBD1 (5 bases). V was trimmed by 7 bases and J by 0 bases, leaving 13 bases between them. The CDR3 covers 15 residues. Germline CDR1 is SNHLY and CDR2 is FYNNEI. In nucleotides, the CDR3 is TGTGCCAGCAACGAGGCAGGGTTCTCTGGAAACACCATATATTTT. Translation gives CASNEAGFSGNTIYF.

The chain joins TRBV30 to TRBJ1-1, with 11 nucleotides matching TRBD1. With V trimmed by 0 bases and J by 1 base, 7 bases remained unmatched. This CDR3 comprises 17 residues. Per germline, CDR1 GTSNPN and CDR2 SVGIG (reference sequence). The CDR3 is CAWSVPGQGARNTEAFF. The CDR3 DNA sequence: TGTGCCTGGAGTGTACCCGGACAGGGGGCCCGGAACACTGAAGCTTTCTTT.